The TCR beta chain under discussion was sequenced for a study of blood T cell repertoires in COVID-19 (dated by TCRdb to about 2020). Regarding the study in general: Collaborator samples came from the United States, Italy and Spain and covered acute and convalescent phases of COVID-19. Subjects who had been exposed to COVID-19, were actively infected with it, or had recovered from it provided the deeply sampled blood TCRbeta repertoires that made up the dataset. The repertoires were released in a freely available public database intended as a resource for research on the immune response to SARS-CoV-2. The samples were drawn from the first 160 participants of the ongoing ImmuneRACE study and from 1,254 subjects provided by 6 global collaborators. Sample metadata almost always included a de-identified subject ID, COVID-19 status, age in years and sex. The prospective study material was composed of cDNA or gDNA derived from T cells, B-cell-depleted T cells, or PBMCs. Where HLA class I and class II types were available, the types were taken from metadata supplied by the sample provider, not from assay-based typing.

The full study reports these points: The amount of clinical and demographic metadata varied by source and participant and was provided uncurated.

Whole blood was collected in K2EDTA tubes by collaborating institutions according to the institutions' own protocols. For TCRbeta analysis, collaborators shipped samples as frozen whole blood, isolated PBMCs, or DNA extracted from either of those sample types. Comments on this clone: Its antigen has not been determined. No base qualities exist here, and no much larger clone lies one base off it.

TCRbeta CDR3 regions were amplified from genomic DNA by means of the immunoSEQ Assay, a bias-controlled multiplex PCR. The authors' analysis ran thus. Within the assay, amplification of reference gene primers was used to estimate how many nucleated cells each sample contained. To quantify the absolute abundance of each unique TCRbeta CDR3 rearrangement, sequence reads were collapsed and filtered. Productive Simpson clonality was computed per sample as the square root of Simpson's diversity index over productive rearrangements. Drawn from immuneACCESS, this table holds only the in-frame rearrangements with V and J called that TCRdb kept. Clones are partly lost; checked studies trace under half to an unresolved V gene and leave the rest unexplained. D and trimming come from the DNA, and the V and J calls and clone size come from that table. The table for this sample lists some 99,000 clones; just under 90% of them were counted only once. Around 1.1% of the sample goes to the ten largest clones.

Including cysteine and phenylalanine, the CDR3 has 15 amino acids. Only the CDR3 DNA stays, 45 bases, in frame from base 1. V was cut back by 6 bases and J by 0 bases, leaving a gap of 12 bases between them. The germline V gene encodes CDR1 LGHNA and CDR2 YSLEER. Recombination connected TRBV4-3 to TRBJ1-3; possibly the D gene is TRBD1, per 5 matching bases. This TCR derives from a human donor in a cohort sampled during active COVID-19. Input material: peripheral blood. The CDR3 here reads CASSMDIYSGNTIYF. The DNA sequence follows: TGCGCCAGCAGTATGGACATCTACTCTGGAAACACCATATATTTT.